The rows below give T cell receptor beta chains drawn from one sample of a study of PD-1 blockade in classical Hodgkin lymphoma. Repertoires were generated with immunoSEQ multiplex PCR, while TCRdb's copy carries only in-frame clones and drops some. The table shows 20,000 or so clones, with roughly 90% occurring only once. Source: CD8+ T cells from blood, taken before the fourth cycle of nivolumab. The receptors shown here come from a human donor with classical Hodgkin lymphoma. The CDR3 runs from the conserved cysteine through the conserved F or W. Each record gives: J gene, V gene, CDR3 protein.

J gene: TRBJ1-6
V gene: TRBV6-1
CDR3 protein: CASSDFDREYNSPLHF

J gene: TRBJ2-5
V gene: TRBV7-7
CDR3 protein: CASSRRLAGGETQYF

J gene: TRBJ1-1
V gene: TRBV6-1
CDR3 protein: CATRGSRDFEAFF

J gene: TRBJ2-7
V gene: TRBV6-5
CDR3 protein: CASSPPGPGIHEQYF

J gene: TRBJ2-5
V gene: TRBV7-9
CDR3 protein: CASSYGGETQYF

J gene: TRBJ1-5
V gene: TRBV4-1
CDR3 protein: CASSQAGRPQHF

J gene: TRBJ1-1
V gene: TRBV13
CDR3 protein: CASSPNRGGSGRTEAFF

J gene: TRBJ1-2
V gene: TRBV12-5
CDR3 protein: CASGLDRHKPSPPQNYGYTF

J gene: TRBJ1-5
V gene: TRBV6-6
CDR3 protein: CASSYFLREEQPQHF

J gene: TRBJ1-5
V gene: TRBV28
CDR3 protein: CASSLNQPQHF

J gene: TRBJ2-7
V gene: TRBV18
CDR3 protein: CASSPLGPVAREQYF

J gene: TRBJ2-1
V gene: TRBV28
CDR3 protein: CASSLSGGFAYNEQFF

J gene: TRBJ1-5
V gene: TRBV29-1
CDR3 protein: CSVDGRVLGHF

J gene: TRBJ2-5
V gene: TRBV13
CDR3 protein: CASSLKETQYF

J gene: TRBJ2-7
V gene: TRBV7-9
CDR3 protein: CASSSHKGLDEQYF

J gene: TRBJ1-1
V gene: TRBV25-1
CDR3 protein: CASSAAQGGWTEAFF

J gene: TRBJ2-3
V gene: TRBV10-1
CDR3 protein: CASSESDSNTQYF

J gene: TRBJ2-1
V gene: TRBV2
CDR3 protein: CASVATPIDEQFF

J gene: TRBJ1-1
V gene: TRBV21-1
CDR3 protein: CASSNFPGVNTEAFF

J gene: TRBJ2-5
V gene: TRBV27
CDR3 protein: CASSYGETQYF

J gene: TRBJ2-7
V gene: TRBV7-2
CDR3 protein: CASSLAPGEQYF

J gene: TRBJ2-5
V gene: TRBV11-2
CDR3 protein: CASSSPFGRGRGTETQYF

J gene: TRBJ2-1
V gene: TRBV29-1
CDR3 protein: CSVETRGRANNEQFF

J gene: TRBJ1-1
V gene: TRBV6-4
CDR3 protein: CASSDSRSAGDTEAFF

J gene: TRBJ1-4
V gene: TRBV25-1
CDR3 protein: CASSGDINEKLFF

J gene: TRBJ2-7
V gene: TRBV4-1
CDR3 protein: CASSQATTFEGYF

J gene: TRBJ2-1
V gene: TRBV16
CDR3 protein: CASSQYQGAAGVNEQFF

J gene: NA
V gene: TRBV4-1
CDR3 protein: CASSHRAGELFF

J gene: TRBJ2-7
V gene: TRBV28
CDR3 protein: CASSLAGPNYEQYF

J gene: TRBJ1-2
V gene: TRBV28
CDR3 protein: CASQTFLGQANSNYGYTF

J gene: TRBJ2-7
V gene: TRBV6-5
CDR3 protein: CASSYSNHGGEQYF

J gene: TRBJ1-1
V gene: TRBV11-2
CDR3 protein: CASRTPTGKAEAFF

J gene: TRBJ2-7
V gene: TRBV10-2
CDR3 protein: CASRDSYYEQYF

J gene: TRBJ2-6
V gene: TRBV7-3
CDR3 protein: CASSLRGGRGLGANVLTF

J gene: TRBJ1-2
V gene: TRBV5-1
CDR3 protein: CASSSGGDYGYTF

J gene: TRBJ2-5
V gene: TRBV4-1
CDR3 protein: CASSHVHRAQETQYF

J gene: TRBJ2-1
V gene: TRBV7-3
CDR3 protein: CASSLWTSGSGEQFF

J gene: TRBJ2-1
V gene: TRBV7-9
CDR3 protein: CASSFPGHNEQFF

J gene: TRBJ2-1
V gene: TRBV7-3
CDR3 protein: CASSSEQFF

J gene: TRBJ2-7
V gene: TRBV5-5
CDR3 protein: CASSLEADYEQYF

J gene: TRBJ1-2
V gene: TRBV2
CDR3 protein: CASGGGSLGYTF

J gene: TRBJ2-7
V gene: TRBV5-1
CDR3 protein: CASSWDRASYEQYF

J gene: TRBJ2-7
V gene: TRBV9
CDR3 protein: CASSVGGPSYEQYF

J gene: TRBJ2-1
V gene: TRBV6-6
CDR3 protein: CASSYGTANEQFF

J gene: TRBJ2-3
V gene: TRBV6-6
CDR3 protein: CASSLTDTQYF

J gene: TRBJ1-1
V gene: TRBV25-1
CDR3 protein: CATHVNTEAFF

J gene: TRBJ2-1
V gene: TRBV10-2
CDR3 protein: CASSDGTSGNNEQFF

J gene: TRBJ1-4
V gene: TRBV27
CDR3 protein: CASSLSGGTGWNEKLFF

J gene: TRBJ2-1
V gene: TRBV19
CDR3 protein: CASSMYSSSYNEQFF

J gene: TRBJ1-1
V gene: TRBV2
CDR3 protein: CARFMNTEAFF